Each of the 9 T cell receptor beta chains below was sequenced from the same sample in a study of control samples from healthy donors and cancer patients. Sequencing used immunoSEQ multiplex PCR; TCRdb keeps in-frame clones, though not all of them. In the table there are about 140,000 clones, 80% to 90% of which are singletons. The sequencing sample was made of blood. These TCRs come from a man aged 18-30 years in good health.

The genes are TRBV5-4 and TRBJ2-1, with D possibly matching TRBD1 (7 bases). The CDR3 spans 15 residues. Trimming pared 0 bases from V and 8 bases from J, leaving 15 bases between. Germline V CDR1 and CDR2: SGHNT, YYREEE (reference sequence). The CDR3 DNA sequence: TGTGCCAGCAGCTTGGACAGGGGACTCACGGATGAGCAGTTCTTC. Protein product: CASSLDRGLTDEQFF.

The chain combines TRBV19 with TRBJ1-4; 9 bases match TRBD1. CDR3 length equals 16 residues. Germline V gene lookup returns CDR1 LNHDA and CDR2 SQIVND (reference sequence). The V and J ends lost 6 bases and 7 bases, in that order; junction bases with no gene match: 12. The CDR3, as DNA: TGTGCCAGTAGGTGGACAGGGGCGAGGTTAGCTGAAAAACTGTTTTTT. Its translation: CASRWTGARLAEKLFF.

V usage is TRBV4-3 and J usage is TRBJ1-6; D might be TRBD1 (6 bases). With 2 bases removed from V and 9 bases from J, the gap between germline ends came to 11 bases. The CDR3 runs to 14 residues. From germline, CDR1 is LGHNA and CDR2 YSLEER. The CDR3 loop reads CASSQLIQGSPLHF. In nucleotides, the CDR3 is TGCGCCAGCAGCCAATTAATACAGGGTTCACCCCTCCACTTT.

The sample holds one count of this clone. The V gene is TRBV19, the J gene TRBJ1-1; D possibly corresponds to TRBD1 (5 bases). Trimming pared 3 bases from V and 0 bases from J, leaving 8 bases between. Per germline, CDR1 LNHDA and CDR2 SQIVND (reference sequence). This CDR3 spans 14 amino acids. The CDR3 is CASSMGDLNTEAFF. DNA of the CDR3: TGTGCCAGTAGTATGGGGGATTTGAACACTGAAGCTTTCTTT. Complete variable domain (other parts from reference TRBV19 and TRBJ1-1): DGGITQSPKYLFRKEGQNVTLSCEQNLNHDAMYWYRQDPGQGLRLIYYSQIVNDFQKGDIAEGYSVSREKKESFPLTVTSAQKNPTAFYLCASSMGDLNTEAFFGQGTRLTVV.

This chain links TRBV5-6 with TRBJ2-5; weak D call: TRBD1 (5 bases). The CDR3 runs 16 residues. V lost 0 bases and J 5 bases, leaving 17 bases between the germline ends. In germline, CDR1 is SGHDT, CDR2 YYEEEE. The CDR3 loop reads CASSLDFLGPLETQYF. DNA for the CDR3: TGTGCCAGCAGCTTGGACTTCTTGGGGCCTTTGGAGACCCAGTACTTC. The variable domain in full, completed from reference TRBV5-6 and TRBJ2-5, reads DAGVTQSPTHLIKTRGQQVTLRCSPKSGHDTVSWYQQALGQGPQFIFQYYEEEERQRGNFPDRFSGHQFPNYSSELNVNALLLGDSALYLCASSLDFLGPLETQYFGPGTRLLVL.

The chain uses TRBV5-4 and TRBJ1-6; D not resolved. The V end was cut by 4 bases, the J end by 7 bases, with 9 bases between. The germline V gene encodes CDR1 SGHNT and CDR2 YYREEE (reference sequence). CDR3 length: 13 amino acids. CDR3: CASSDIINSPLHF. In DNA, the CDR3 is TGTGCCAGCAGCGATATAATAAATTCACCCCTCCACTTT.

This rearrangement joins TRBV30 to TRBJ2-7, with D tentatively TRBD2 (7 bases). This CDR3 has 14 residues. V lost 3 bases and J 1 base, leaving 13 bases between the germline ends. Germline V CDR1 and CDR2: GTSNPN, SVGIG (reference sequence). This CDR3 reads CAWRSRGPSYEQYF. The CDR3 nucleotides read TGTGCCTGGAGATCGCGGGGGCCTTCCTACGAGCAGTACTTC.

This clone appeared a single time. V usage is TRBV20-1 and J usage is TRBJ2-1; a possible D gene is TRBD2 (6 bases). Trimming removed 3 bases at V and 0 bases at J, with 15 bases between. Germline CDR1 is DFQATT and CDR2 is SNEGSKA (reference sequence). The CDR3 consists of 16 residues. In nucleotides, the CDR3 is TGCAGTGCTAGTGTTCCTCGGGGGAGCTCCTACAATGAGCAGTTCTTC. This codes for CSASVPRGSSYNEQFF.

This clone was detected only a few times. V usage is TRBV7-9 and J usage is TRBJ2-5; D unclear. This CDR3 comprises 14 residues. Per the germline V gene, CDR1 is SEHNR and CDR2 is FQNEAQ (reference sequence). Between the trimmed V and J ends, which lost 3 bases and 5 bases, there was a span of 13 bases. CDR3 sequence (DNA): TGTGCCAGCAGCTTTTTAGGTCCGCGGGAGACCCAGTACTTC. Protein: CASSFLGPRETQYF.